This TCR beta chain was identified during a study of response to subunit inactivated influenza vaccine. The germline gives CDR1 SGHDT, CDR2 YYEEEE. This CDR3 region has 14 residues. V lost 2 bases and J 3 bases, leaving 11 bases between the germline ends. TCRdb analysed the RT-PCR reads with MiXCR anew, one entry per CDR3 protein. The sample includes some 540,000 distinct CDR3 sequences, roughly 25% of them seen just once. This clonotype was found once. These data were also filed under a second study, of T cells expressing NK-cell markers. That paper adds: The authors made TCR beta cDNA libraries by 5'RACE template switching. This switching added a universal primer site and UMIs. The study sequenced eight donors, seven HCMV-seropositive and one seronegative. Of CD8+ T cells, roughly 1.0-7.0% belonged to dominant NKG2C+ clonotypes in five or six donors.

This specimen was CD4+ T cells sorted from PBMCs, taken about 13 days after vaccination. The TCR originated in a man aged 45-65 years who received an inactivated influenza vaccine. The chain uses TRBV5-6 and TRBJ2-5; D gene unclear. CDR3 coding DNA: TGTGCCAGCAGCTTTATTGGAAGTAAAGAGACCCAGTACTTC. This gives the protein CASSFIGSKETQYF. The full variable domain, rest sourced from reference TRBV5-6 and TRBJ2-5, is DAGVTQSPTHLIKTRGQQVTLRCSPKSGHDTVSWYQQALGQGPQFIFQYYEEEERQRGNFPDRFSGHQFPNYSSELNVNALLLGDSALYLCASSFIGSKETQYFGPGTRLLVL.